This T cell receptor (beta chain) was documented in a study of shared clonotypes between healthy human individuals. Per the authors' pipeline: Filtering was not the same, since immunoSEQ gave junction-only sequences without quality scores. Some clones are missing from TCRdb's copy, which holds only in-frame ones; the method was immunoSEQ multiplex PCR. V, J and clone size derive from that table, while D and trimming were established from the DNA sequence. The table shows about 2.4 million clones, with approximately 93% occurring only once. This CDR3 has 15 amino acids. The material sequenced was naive CD4+ T cells from PBMCs. The subset is: CD45RA+ positively selected. The rearrangement joins TRBV12-2 to TRBJ2-3; the table assigns TRBD2, which was not confirmed against the DNA. TRBV12-2 is flagged as a pseudogene. The receptor comes from a man between 18 and 29 years old in good health. Some clones in this sample may be carry-over from other donors' samples. CDR3 DNA sequence: TGTGCAAGTCGCTTAGCGAGAGCGGGGGCAGATACGCAGTATTTT. Protein product: CASRLARAGADTQYF.